The clone carrying this T cell receptor beta chain was seen only once. This CDR3 contains 17 residues. Trimming pared 1 base from V and 0 bases from J, leaving 14 bases between. Germline V gene data show CDR1 as SGHDT and CDR2 as YYEEEE. The sample originates from a study of blood T cell repertoires in COVID-19. Study summary: Sites in the United States, Italy and Spain provided acute and convalescent COVID-19 samples.

As processed by the authors: Reference gene primer amplification gave estimated nucleated cell counts. TCRdb keeps only in-frame clones here, not all; method: immunoSEQ multiplex PCR. That table gives V, J and clone size, and the DNA gave D and trimming. The data contain 250,000 to 350,000 clones, around 84% of them singletons. Source material: peripheral blood. The sequence derives from a human donor with COVID-19, enrolled during active disease. The donor label of this sample is uncertain. The rearrangement links TRBV5-6 to TRBJ1-5; D is ambiguous. CDR3 residues: CASSLWAAMYSNQPQHF. The CDR3 DNA reads TGTGCCAGCAGCTTGTGGGCAGCAATGTATAGCAATCAGCCCCAGCATTTT. Based on the CDR3 plus reference TRBV5-6 and TRBJ1-5, the full variable domain is DAGVTQSPTHLIKTRGQQVTLRCSPKSGHDTVSWYQQALGQGPQFIFQYYEEEERQRGNFPDRFSGHQFPNYSSELNVNALLLGDSALYLCASSLWAAMYSNQPQHFGDGTRLSIL.